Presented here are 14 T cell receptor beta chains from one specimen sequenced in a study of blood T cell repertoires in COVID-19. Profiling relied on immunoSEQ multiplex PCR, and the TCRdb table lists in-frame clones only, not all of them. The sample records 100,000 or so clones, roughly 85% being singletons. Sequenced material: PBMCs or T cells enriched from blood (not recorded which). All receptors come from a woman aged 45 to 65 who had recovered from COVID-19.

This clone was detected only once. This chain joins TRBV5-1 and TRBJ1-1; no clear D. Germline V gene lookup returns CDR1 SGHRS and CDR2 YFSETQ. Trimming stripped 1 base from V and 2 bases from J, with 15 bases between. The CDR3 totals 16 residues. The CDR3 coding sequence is TGCGCCAGCAGCTTGATGATGACTGCGGGAAACACTGAAGCTTTCTTT. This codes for CASSLMMTAGNTEAFF.

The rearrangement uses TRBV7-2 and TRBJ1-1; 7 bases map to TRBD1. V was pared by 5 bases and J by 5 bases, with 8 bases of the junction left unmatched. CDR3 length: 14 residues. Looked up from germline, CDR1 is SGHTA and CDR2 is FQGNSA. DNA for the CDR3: TGTGCCAGCAGCCTCCGACAGGGTGATACTGAAGCTTTCTTT. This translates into CASSLRQGDTEAFF. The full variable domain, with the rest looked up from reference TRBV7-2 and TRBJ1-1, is GAGVSQSPSNKVTEKGKDVELRCDPISGHTALYWYRQSLGQGLEFLIYFQGNSAPDKSGLPSDRFSAERTGGSVSTLTIQRTQQEDSAVYLCASSLRQGDTEAFFGQGTRLTVV.

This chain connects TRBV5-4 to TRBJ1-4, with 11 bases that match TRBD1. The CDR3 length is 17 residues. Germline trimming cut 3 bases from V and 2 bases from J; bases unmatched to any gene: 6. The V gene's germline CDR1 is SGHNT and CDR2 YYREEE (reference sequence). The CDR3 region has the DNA TGTGCCAGCAGCTCGGGACAGGGGGATCGCACTAATGAAAAACTGTTTTTT. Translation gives CASSSGQGDRTNEKLFF.

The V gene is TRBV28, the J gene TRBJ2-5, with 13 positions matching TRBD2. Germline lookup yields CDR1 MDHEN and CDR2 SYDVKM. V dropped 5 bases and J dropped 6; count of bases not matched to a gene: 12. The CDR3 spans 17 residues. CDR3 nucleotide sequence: TGTGCCAGCAGTCAGCCTTCCCCGGGACTAGCGGGAAAGACCCAGTACTTC. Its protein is CASSQPSPGLAGKTQYF. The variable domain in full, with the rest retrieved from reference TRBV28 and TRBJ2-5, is DVKVTQSSRYLVKRTGEKVFLECVQDMDHENMFWYRQDPGLGLRLIYFSYDVKMKEKGDIPEGYSVSREKKERFSLILESASTNQTSMYLCASSQPSPGLAGKTQYFGPGTRLLVL.

The CDR3 sequence is CASSPSGVIGELFF. In DNA, the CDR3 is TGTGCCAGCAGCCCAAGCGGGGTTATCGGGGAGCTGTTTTTT. The chain joins TRBV7-6 to TRBJ2-2, with 7 bases identical to TRBD2. Germline CDR1 and CDR2: SGHVS and FNYEAQ. The CDR3 has 14 residues. The ends lost 5 bases at V and 7 bases at J; junction bases unmatched: 7.

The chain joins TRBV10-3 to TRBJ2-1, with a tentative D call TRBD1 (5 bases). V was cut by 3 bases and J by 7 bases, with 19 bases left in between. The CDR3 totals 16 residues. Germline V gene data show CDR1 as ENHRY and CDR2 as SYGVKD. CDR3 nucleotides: TGTGCCATCAGTGATTCGTTAGGGGCCTTAGCTAATGAGCAGTTCTTC. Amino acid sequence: CAISDSLGALANEQFF.

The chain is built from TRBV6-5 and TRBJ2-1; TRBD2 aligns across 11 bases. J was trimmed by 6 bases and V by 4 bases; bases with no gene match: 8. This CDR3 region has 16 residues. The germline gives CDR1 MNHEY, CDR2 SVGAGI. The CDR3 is CASSSLSGRVSNEQFF. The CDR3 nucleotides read TGTGCCAGCAGTTCACTTAGCGGGAGGGTAAGCAATGAGCAGTTCTTC.

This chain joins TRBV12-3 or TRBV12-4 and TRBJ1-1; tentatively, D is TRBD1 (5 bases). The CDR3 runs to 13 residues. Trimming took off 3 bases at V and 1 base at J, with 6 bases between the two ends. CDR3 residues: CASSFDRNTEAFF. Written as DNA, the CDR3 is TGTGCCAGCAGTTTTGACAGGAACACTGAAGCTTTCTTT.

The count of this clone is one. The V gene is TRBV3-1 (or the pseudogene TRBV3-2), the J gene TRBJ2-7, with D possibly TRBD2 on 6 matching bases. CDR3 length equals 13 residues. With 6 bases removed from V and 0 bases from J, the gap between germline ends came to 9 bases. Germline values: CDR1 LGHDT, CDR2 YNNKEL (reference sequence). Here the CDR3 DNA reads TGTGCCAGCAGGCACGGGAGCTCCTACGAGCAGTACTTC. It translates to CASRHGSSYEQYF.

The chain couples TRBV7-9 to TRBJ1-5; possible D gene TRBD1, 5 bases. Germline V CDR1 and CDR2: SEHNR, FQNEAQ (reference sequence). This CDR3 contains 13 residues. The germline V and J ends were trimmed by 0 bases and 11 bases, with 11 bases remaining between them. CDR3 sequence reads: CASSLARWGAQHF. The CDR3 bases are TGTGCCAGCAGCTTAGCGAGGTGGGGGGCCCAGCATTTT. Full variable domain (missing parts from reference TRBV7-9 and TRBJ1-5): DTGVSQNPRHKITKRGQNVTFRCDPISEHNRLYWYRQTLGQGPEFLTYFQNEAQLEKSRLLSDRFSAERPKGSFSTLEIQRTEQGDSAMYLCASSLARWGAQHFGDGTRLSIL.

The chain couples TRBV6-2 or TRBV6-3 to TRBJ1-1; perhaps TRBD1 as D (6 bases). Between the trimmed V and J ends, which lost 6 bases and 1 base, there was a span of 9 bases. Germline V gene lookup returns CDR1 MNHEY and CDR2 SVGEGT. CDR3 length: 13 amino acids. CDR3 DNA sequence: TGTGCCAGCAGCAGGGGTGAGAACACTGAAGCTTTCTTT. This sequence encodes CASSRGENTEAFF.

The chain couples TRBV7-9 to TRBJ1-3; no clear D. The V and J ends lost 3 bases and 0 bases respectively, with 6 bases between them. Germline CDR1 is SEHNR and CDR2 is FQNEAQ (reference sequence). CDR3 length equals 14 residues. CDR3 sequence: CASSFPVSGNTIYF. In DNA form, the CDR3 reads TGTGCCAGCAGCTTTCCAGTCTCTGGAAACACCATATATTTT.

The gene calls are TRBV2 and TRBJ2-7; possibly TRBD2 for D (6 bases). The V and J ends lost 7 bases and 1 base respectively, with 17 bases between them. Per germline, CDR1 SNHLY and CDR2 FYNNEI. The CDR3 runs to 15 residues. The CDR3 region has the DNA TGTGCCAGCAATCGCCGCGGGACGGATTCCTACGAGCAGTACTTC. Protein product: CASNRRGTDSYEQYF.

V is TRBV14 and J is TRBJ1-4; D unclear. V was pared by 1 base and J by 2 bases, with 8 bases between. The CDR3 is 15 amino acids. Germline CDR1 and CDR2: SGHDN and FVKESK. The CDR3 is CASSQGWQTNEKLFF. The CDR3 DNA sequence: TGTGCCAGCAGCCAAGGCTGGCAGACTAATGAAAAACTGTTTTTT.